This T cell receptor beta chain emerged from a study of T cell repertoires in cytomegalovirus infection. Background on the study: Indications came from public TCR beta signatures; they pointed to CMV infection and to a matching HLA type.

One entry per CDR3 protein, called by TCRdb with MiXCR from the reads. Among about 700,000 distinct CDR3 sequences listed, around 30% were seen once. Comment on this clonotype: Its antigen is not identified.

Germline-derived CDR1 and CDR2 are SGHTA and FQGNSA. After removal of 3 bases from V and 7 bases from J, the junction contained 3 bases not matched to a gene. This CDR3 region has 14 residues. This clonotype was obtained from a human donor in good health (CMV status not recorded). Some clones in this sample may be carry-over from other donors' samples. The rearrangement uses TRBV7-2 and TRBJ2-1, with TRBD2 identical over 10 bases. This material consisted of cultured PBMCs, taken from culture after CMV antigen stimulation. CDR3 amino acids: CASSLLAGENEQFF. The CDR3 coding sequence is TGTGCCAGCAGCTTGCTAGCGGGGGAAAATGAGCAGTTCTTC.